Here is one T cell receptor (beta chain) with its context. Antigen unknown. Method: immunoSEQ multiplex PCR; TCRdb's copy keeps in-frame clones and lacks some. Here the sample spans 100,000 to 150,000 clones, about 90% being singletons. CDR3 length: 13 amino acids. Between the trimmed V and J ends, which lost 3 bases and 6 bases, there was a span of 8 bases. Germline CDR1 is ENHRY and CDR2 is SYGVKD. This entry comes from a study of T cell responses to AZD1222 COVID-19 vaccine. Points from the study as a whole: White British people made up most donors, females outnumbered males, and clonal diversity was possibly underestimated.

The sequences come from peripheral blood, collected on day 0 of AZD1222 vaccination. The gene calls are TRBV10-3 and TRBJ1-4; maybe TRBD1 (5 bases). The clonotype was recovered from an adult in good health. CDR3 residues: CAISETRDEKLFF. The CDR3 DNA is TGTGCCATCAGTGAAACCAGGGATGAAAAACTGTTTTTT.